The T cell receptor (beta chain) under discussion was sequenced for a study of shared T cell receptors in the human thymus. Germline V gene sequence: CDR1 SEHNR, CDR2 FQNEAQ (reference sequence). CDR3 size: 15 residues. The J segment lost 5 bases and the V segment lost 4 bases, leaving 9 bases of the junction unmatched. The assay was immunoSEQ multiplex PCR, and TCRdb's table has in-frame clones only and misses some. The table shows some 660,000 clones, with 87% occurring only once. These records were also assigned to another study, of human thymus T cells. This second study says: Unrelated people showed highly overlapping thymic repertoires, related research reported.

This TCR derives from a boy younger than two with a congenital heart defect. The rearrangement joins TRBV7-9 to TRBJ2-7, with 9 positions matching TRBD1. Sequenced sample: thymocytes. The CDR3: CASSSRDRDVDEQYF. The CDR3 bases are TGTGCCAGCAGCTCCCGGGACAGGGATGTCGACGAGCAGTACTTC.